The rows below give T cell receptor beta chains drawn from one sample of a study of cytomegalovirus exposure and HLA in healthy donors. The repertoire was sequenced with immunoSEQ multiplex PCR; TCRdb's copy has only in-frame clones and lacks some. In the table there are 200,000 to 250,000 clones, approximately 83% of which are singletons. The sequenced material came from PBMCs. These TCRs come from a woman aged 30 to 39 in good health and CMV-seropositive. The CDR3 runs from the conserved cysteine through the conserved F or W. Each record gives: clone size, J gene, V gene, D gene, CDR3 DNA, CDR3 protein. The D gene is left open where the match is weak. Clone size is stated in some rows and not others, as once, few, many or a class when expanded.

clone size: .
J gene: TRBJ2-6
V gene: TRBV5-1
D gene: .
CDR3 DNA: TGCGCCAGCAGCTTCAACAGGGAGGCGAGGGCCAACGTCCTGACTTTC
CDR3 protein: CASSFNREARANVLTF

clone size: .
J gene: TRBJ2-1
V gene: TRBV6-5
D gene: .
CDR3 DNA: TGTGCCAGCAGTTATTTAGGGATGGCCTACAATGAGCAGTTCTTC
CDR3 protein: CASSYLGMAYNEQFF

clone size: .
J gene: TRBJ2-1
V gene: TRBV11-3
D gene: TRBD2
CDR3 DNA: TGTGCCAGCAGGCGGGAGGACAATGAGCAGTTCTTC
CDR3 protein: CASRREDNEQFF

clone size: .
J gene: TRBJ2-5
V gene: TRBV5-1
D gene: .
CDR3 DNA: TGCGCCAGCAGCTCGGACAGACAAGAGACCCAGTACTTC
CDR3 protein: CASSSDRQETQYF

clone size: few
J gene: TRBJ2-7
V gene: TRBV11-2
D gene: .
CDR3 DNA: TGTGCCAGCAGCTCCACTTCCGGGACAAAGGAGCAGTACTTC
CDR3 protein: CASSSTSGTKEQYF

clone size: .
J gene: TRBJ2-2
V gene: TRBV7-2
D gene: .
CDR3 DNA: TGTGCCAGCAGCTTAGGACAGAGGAACACCGGGGAGCTGTTTTTT
CDR3 protein: CASSLGQRNTGELFF

clone size: once
J gene: TRBJ2-2
V gene: TRBV5-1
D gene: .
CDR3 DNA: TGCGCCAGCAGCTTGGGACTAGAGGGCGGGGAGCTGTTTTTT
CDR3 protein: CASSLGLEGGELFF

clone size: .
J gene: TRBJ1-1
V gene: TRBV7-2
D gene: TRBD1
CDR3 DNA: TGTGCCAGCTCCCCTGGGACAGCGAACACTGAAGCTTTCTTT
CDR3 protein: CASSPGTANTEAFF

clone size: .
J gene: TRBJ1-1
V gene: TRBV30
D gene: .
CDR3 DNA: TGTGCCTGGAGTCCAAACCACCGCAACACTGAAGCTTTCTTT
CDR3 protein: CAWSPNHRNTEAFF

clone size: .
J gene: TRBJ2-7
V gene: TRBV5-1
D gene: .
CDR3 DNA: TGCGCCAGCAGCCGCGGTTACGAGCAGTACTTC
CDR3 protein: CASSRGYEQYF

clone size: few
J gene: TRBJ2-1
V gene: TRBV18
D gene: .
CDR3 DNA: TGTGCCAGCTCAAAGACCTCCTACAATGAGCAGTTCTTC
CDR3 protein: CASSKTSYNEQFF

clone size: .
J gene: TRBJ2-4
V gene: TRBV6-1
D gene: .
CDR3 DNA: TGTGCCAGCAGTCCAGGGGGGGGCCCGGACATTCAGTACTTC
CDR3 protein: CASSPGGGPDIQYF

clone size: .
J gene: TRBJ1-2
V gene: TRBV11-2
D gene: TRBD1
CDR3 DNA: TGTGCCAGCAGCCCCGGGACAGGGGCCTTCTATGGCTACACCTTC
CDR3 protein: CASSPGTGAFYGYTF

clone size: .
J gene: TRBJ2-3
V gene: TRBV10-3
D gene: TRBD2
CDR3 DNA: TGTGCCATCGGTGGACTAGTAGGTACAGATACGCAGTATTTT
CDR3 protein: CAIGGLVGTDTQYF

clone size: few
J gene: TRBJ2-1
V gene: TRBV2
D gene: TRBD2
CDR3 DNA: TGTGCCAGCAGTGGCCTAGCGGGGTACAATGAGCAGTTCTTC
CDR3 protein: CASSGLAGYNEQFF

clone size: .
J gene: TRBJ2-7
V gene: TRBV5-6
D gene: TRBD2
CDR3 DNA: TGTGCCAGCAGCCCCGGGGGGGCCCACATAAAGTACGAGCAGTACTTC
CDR3 protein: CASSPGGAHIKYEQYF

clone size: .
J gene: TRBJ2-3
V gene: TRBV6-5
D gene: TRBD2
CDR3 DNA: TGTGCCAGCAGTTACGAGGTAGCGGGGAGCACAGATACGCAGTATTTT
CDR3 protein: CASSYEVAGSTDTQYF

clone size: .
J gene: TRBJ2-1
V gene: TRBV28
D gene: .
CDR3 DNA: TGTGCCAGCAGCCAACGCGGGACACCCTACAATGAGCAGTTCTTC
CDR3 protein: CASSQRGTPYNEQFF

clone size: .
J gene: TRBJ2-5
V gene: TRBV5-1
D gene: TRBD2
CDR3 DNA: TGCGCCAGCAGCCTCGGGACTAGCGAACCGTACCAAGAGACCCAGTACTTC
CDR3 protein: CASSLGTSEPYQETQYF

clone size: .
J gene: TRBJ2-7
V gene: TRBV6-1
D gene: .
CDR3 DNA: TGTGCCAGCAATGACGTGACCTACGAGCAGTACTTC
CDR3 protein: CASNDVTYEQYF

clone size: .
J gene: TRBJ1-5
V gene: TRBV27
D gene: .
CDR3 DNA: TGTGCCAGCAGTTTTCACCCAGGGCCGCGTCAGCCCCAGCATTTT
CDR3 protein: CASSFHPGPRQPQHF

clone size: few
J gene: TRBJ1-2
V gene: TRBV28
D gene: .
CDR3 DNA: TGTGCCAGCAGCCCCCGAAACGACTATGGCTACACCTTC
CDR3 protein: CASSPRNDYGYTF